The rows below give T cell receptor beta chains drawn from one sample of a study of T cells after yellow fever vaccination. TCRdb re-analysed the 5' RACE reads in MiXCR, keeping a single row per CDR3 protein. The sample records around 340,000 distinct CDR3 sequences, 12% being singletons. The sample was CD4+ T cells sorted from PBMCs, taken 15 days after the yellow fever booster vaccination. These receptors all come from a man in his late teens or twenties who received the YFV17D yellow fever vaccine. The CDR3 runs from the conserved cysteine through the conserved F or W. The order of the fields is clone size, D gene, V gene, J gene, CDR3 DNA, CDR3 protein. A D gene is named only where the DNA matches it firmly. Part of the rows lack a size; the others show once, few, many or a class for expanded clones.

-,-,TRBV30,TRBJ2-1,TGTGCCTGGAGTTTAGACCGTCTCAATGAGCAGTTCTTC,CAWSLDRLNEQFF
-,-,TRBV5-5,TRBJ1-1,TGTGCCAGCAGCTTTGAGGGCCGGCCTCTCGGGGCTGAAGCTTTCTTT,CASSFEGRPLGAEAFF
-,-,TRBV6-5,TRBJ1-1,TGTGCCAGCACACTCTCAAGGCTTGGGACTGAAGCTTTCTTT,CASTLSRLGTEAFF
-,-,TRBV9,TRBJ2-3,TGTGCCAGCAGCAAGGTGGGCCGGACAGATACGCAGTATTTT,CASSKVGRTDTQYF
-,-,TRBV12-3/TRBV12-4,TRBJ1-2,TGTGCCAGCAGTACTCGACTCAAGGGCGGTTATGGCTACACCTTC,CASSTRLKGGYGYTF
few,-,TRBV6-2/TRBV6-3,TRBJ1-1,TGTGCCAGCAGTTACCCCGCCCGCTTTGACACTGAAGCTTTCTTT,CASSYPARFDTEAFF
-,-,TRBV11-2,TRBJ2-2,TGTGCCAGCAGACCCCGGACCGTTTCCACCGGGGAGCTGTTTTTT,CASRPRTVSTGELFF
few,TRBD1,TRBV4-3,TRBJ2-5,TGCGCCAGCAGCCAGGAACAGTGGGGACAGGGCTTGGAGACCCAGTACTTC,CASSQEQWGQGLETQYF
few,TRBD1,TRBV6-2/TRBV6-3,TRBJ1-6,TGTGCCAGCGGGGAGGACAGGGCTGTGGCACCCCTCCACTTT,CASGEDRAVAPLHF
few,-,TRBV4-3,TRBJ2-7,TGCGCCAGCAGCCAAGGGCAAGTCAACTACGAGCAGTACTTC,CASSQGQVNYEQYF
few,-,TRBV12-3/TRBV12-4,TRBJ2-1,TGTGCCAGCAGTTTATCATCCGGGGGCGATGAGCAGTTCTTC,CASSLSSGGDEQFF
-,-,TRBV4-1,TRBJ1-6,TGCGCCAGCAGCCAATCTCCTTGGGCGAATAATTCACCCCTCCACTTT,CASSQSPWANNSPLHF
once,-,TRBV12-3/TRBV12-4,TRBJ1-5,TGTGCCAGCACCTTGACAGTTCGCTATAGCAATCAGCCCCAGCATTTT,CASTLTVRYSNQPQHF
few,-,TRBV9,TRBJ2-2,TGTGCCAGCAGCCGATTTAACACCGGGGAGCTGTTTTTT,CASSRFNTGELFF
many,-,TRBV5-6,TRBJ2-3,TGTGCCAGCAGCTTTCCGGGGGGCACAGATACGCAGTATTTT,CASSFPGGTDTQYF
many,-,TRBV7-9,TRBJ2-5,TGTGCCAGCAGCGGCCCGGGGACCCAGTACTTC,CASSGPGTQYF